The sequence of this T cell receptor (beta chain) was determined in a study of human T cells and chemical hapten exposure. Study at large: From small differences in pooled library volume came most of the variation in per-sample TCR yields.

Indicated time point: patch test 3, about 24 weeks after DPC sensitization. This sample's treatment: therapeutic diphenylcyclopropenone sensitization with weekly scalp DPC. Prior to application of each patch test, blood was drawn. Total RNA was extracted from unfractionated whole blood. The germline V gene encodes CDR1 SGHVT and CDR2 SQSDAQ. The CDR3 length is 13 residues. Trimming pared 10 bases from V and 2 bases from J, leaving 15 bases between. On this clonotype: Antigen specificity is unknown.

Using its own MiXCR run on the RACE reads, TCRdb lists one record per CDR3 protein. The data hold tens of thousands of distinct CDR3 sequences, with 11% observed a single time. Findings of the study overall: Counts of TCRs expanded at PT1 correlated positively with patch test score.

The sequencing here drew on whole blood, taken in connection with sensitization to the hapten diphenylcyclopropenone (DPC). The sequence came from a woman in her forties or fifties with alopecia areata. Some clones in this sample may be carry-over from other donors' samples. The rearrangement joins TRBV7-4 to TRBJ2-7; D is unresolved. The CDR3 nucleotides read TGTGCCACTCGGATGTCTGGGCCCTACGAGCAGTACTTC. Residues: CATRMSGPYEQYF. Filled out from reference TRBV7-4 and TRBJ2-7, the complete variable domain reads GAGVSQSPRYKVAKRGRDVALRCDSISGHVTLYWYRQTLGQGSEVLTYSQSDAQRDKSGRPSGRFSAERPERSVSTLKIQRTEQGDSAVYLCATRMSGPYEQYFGPGTRLTVT.